This TCR beta chain derives from a study of blood T cell repertoires in COVID-19. As for the study in general: COVID-19 samples collected from the United States, Italy and Spain covered acute and convalescent phases. Sources were T cells, B-cell-depleted T cells, or PBMCs; the material itself was cDNA or gDNA.

Study processing details: Estimation of nucleated cell counts relied on the amplification of reference gene primers. TCRdb's table, derived via immunoSEQ multiplex PCR, lists solely in-frame clones and lacks some. D and trimming were read from the DNA, whereas the V and J calls and clone size are those reported in that table. The sample records approximately 72,000 clones, around 90% being singletons. The CDR3 runs to 13 residues. Germline CDR1 SQVTM, CDR2 ANQGSEA. V was clipped by 4 bases and J by 4 bases; unmatched bases: 7. The sequence was collected from a man in his fifties with acute or convalescent COVID-19. The chain employs TRBV29-1 and TRBJ2-7; TRBD2 matches at 7 bases. Sequenced input: peripheral blood. The CDR3 here is CSVGSGRAYEQYF. CDR3 nucleotides: TGCAGCGTTGGCTCGGGGAGGGCGTACGAGCAGTACTTC.